Sequencing of this T cell receptor beta chain was carried out in a study of blood T cell repertoires in COVID-19. Overall study context: T cells, B-cell-depleted T cells, or PBMCs provided the cDNA or gDNA that served as material.

This CDR3 has 16 residues. Germline V gene lookup returns CDR1 SGHAT and CDR2 FQDESV (reference sequence). The V segment lost 5 bases and the J segment 3 bases; nucleotides outside the gene matches: 8. TCRdb keeps only in-frame clones here, not all; method: immunoSEQ multiplex PCR. The sample contains some 70,000 clones, over 70% of which appear only once. The sequencing sample was made of peripheral blood. The V gene is TRBV11-1, the J gene TRBJ1-5; 9 positions match TRBD1. This sequence was found in a human donor in a cohort sampled during active COVID-19. The CDR3: CASSQRQGGFNQPQHF. The DNA of the CDR3 is TGTGCCAGCAGCCAACGACAGGGGGGGTTCAATCAGCCCCAGCATTTT.